This TCR beta chain was observed in a study of blood T cell repertoires in COVID-19. This table comes from immunoSEQ multiplex PCR, and its TCRdb copy is limited to in-frame clones, with some not included. The table includes about 200,000 clones, roughly 90% detected once. The sample comprised peripheral blood. This clonotype originated in a man aged 18 to 35 with active or convalescent COVID-19.

The CDR3 nucleotides are TGTGCCAGCAGCCCGACGGGAGGGGCTCAGCCCCAGCATTTT. Protein product: CASSPTGGAQPQHF. The chain carries TRBV11-2 and TRBJ1-5; possible D gene TRBD1, 5 bases. The CDR3 loop spans 14 amino acids. Germline V gene data show CDR1 as SGHAT and CDR2 as FQNNGV. V was trimmed by 5 bases and J by 6 bases, leaving 14 bases between them.